The 18 T cell receptor beta chains below come from one sample, sequenced in a study of T cell responses to AZD1222 COVID-19 vaccine. Here immunoSEQ multiplex PCR was the method, and the copy in TCRdb shows in-frame clones only, minus some. Among some 190,000 clones listed, about nine tenths were seen once. Sequenced material: peripheral blood, taken 28 days after the second AZD1222 dose. The source is an adult who received the AZD1222 COVID-19 vaccine.

The V gene is TRBV19, the J gene TRBJ2-2, with D uncertain. Germline V gene data show CDR1 as LNHDA and CDR2 as SQIVND (reference sequence). The CDR3 consists of 14 residues. The V gene lost 3 bases and the J gene lost 4 bases, with 9 bases spanning the gap. CDR3 region: CASSIWDLTGELFF. CDR3 coding DNA: TGTGCCAGTAGTATTTGGGATCTCACCGGGGAGCTGTTTTTT.

The chain combines TRBV5-6 with TRBJ2-7, with D perhaps TRBD2 (7 bases). This CDR3 contains 16 residues. CDR1 SGHDT and CDR2 YYEEEE come from the germline V gene. V shed 3 bases and J shed 4 bases, with 20 bases lying between them. This CDR3 reads CASSSGGWQGGYEQYF. The CDR3 region has the DNA TGTGCCAGCAGCTCGGGGGGCTGGCAGGGTGGATACGAGCAGTACTTC.

The chain links TRBV5-1 to TRBJ2-1; 14 nucleotides match TRBD2. Germline V gives CDR1 SGHRS, CDR2 YFSETQ. Trimming cost V 0 bases and J 15 bases; bases outside gene matches: 8. The CDR3 loop spans 15 amino acids. The CDR3, as DNA: TGCGCCAGCAGCTTGGCCGCGGGACTAGCGGGAGTAGGGTTCTTC. Its translation is CASSLAAGLAGVGFF.

The V and J genes are TRBV19 and TRBJ2-7, with a weak D call TRBD1 (6 bases). The germline V gene has CDR1 LNHDA and CDR2 SQIVND (reference sequence). Trimming pared 5 bases from V and 5 bases from J, leaving 10 bases between. The CDR3 consists of 12 residues. The CDR3 DNA is TGTGCCAGTAGTCCCAGGGGCCACGAGCAGTACTTC. Translated, it gives CASSPRGHEQYF.

V usage is TRBV19 and J usage is TRBJ2-1, with TRBD2 matching over 15 bases. CDR1 is LNHDA and CDR2 is SQIVND in the germline V gene (reference sequence). This CDR3 has 16 residues. J was trimmed by 9 bases and V by 5 bases; bases with no gene match: 8. The CDR3 nucleotides are TGTGCCAGTAGTTCAAGGACTAGCGGGAGGGCCAGTGAGCAGTTCTTC. This gives the protein CASSSRTSGRASEQFF.

This rearrangement joins TRBV5-6 to TRBJ1-6; 10 positions agree with TRBD1. The CDR3 is 14 residues long. The trim removed 3 bases at V and 8 bases at J, leaving 2 bases unmatched. In germline, CDR1 is SGHDT, CDR2 YYEEEE. The CDR3 sequence: CASSWGQGYSPLHF. DNA of the CDR3: TGTGCCAGCAGCTGGGGACAGGGGTATTCACCCCTCCACTTT.

J is TRBJ1-1 and V is TRBV10-1; D is unresolved. CDR3 length equals 19 residues. Germline-derived CDR1 and CDR2 are WNHNN and SYGVQD (reference sequence). V was cut by 2 bases and J by 1 base, with 23 bases left in between. The CDR3 region has the DNA TGCGCCAGCAGTGAGAGCACTCGAGGAGGGCCTGGTCGGAACACTGAAGCTTTCTTT. This encodes CASSESTRGGPGRNTEAFF.

The chain combines TRBV7-2 with TRBJ1-2; D gene ambiguous. The CDR3 length is 15 residues. CDR1 SGHTA and CDR2 FQGNSA come from the germline V gene. Trimming shortened V by 3 bases and J by 4 bases, and 15 bases separated the two germline ends. This CDR3 reads CASSFGTQGSYGYTF. The CDR3 DNA is TGTGCCAGCAGCTTTGGCACACAAGGTAGCTATGGCTACACCTTC.

The chain employs TRBV6-2 or TRBV6-3 and TRBJ2-3, with TRBD2 identical over 12 bases. There are 17 residues in the CDR3. J was trimmed by 5 bases and V by 4 bases; bases with no gene match: 10. Germline loops: CDR1 MNHEY, CDR2 SVGEGT. As DNA, the CDR3 is TGTGCCAGCAGTTTCCCTCGGACTAGCGGGGTTGGAGATACGCAGTATTTT. This sequence encodes CASSFPRTSGVGDTQYF.

The chain combines TRBV5-1 with TRBJ2-5; 10 nucleotides match TRBD1. The junction had 4 bases not matched to a gene; V was cut back by 3 bases and J by 2 bases. This CDR3 is built from 15 residues. Germline loops: CDR1 SGHRS, CDR2 YFSETQ. The chain's CDR3 is CASSYRDRGQETQYF. The CDR3 nucleotides read TGCGCCAGCAGCTACCGGGACAGGGGACAAGAGACCCAGTACTTC. The full variable domain, its missing parts supplied by reference TRBV5-1 and TRBJ2-5, is KAGVTQTPRYLIKTRGQQVTLSCSPISGHRSVSWYQQTPGQGLQFLFEYFSETQRNKGNFPGRFSGRQFSNSRSEMNVSTLELGDSALYLCASSYRDRGQETQYFGPGTRLLVL.

The gene calls are TRBV6-5 and TRBJ1-2, with 10 positions matching TRBD1. This CDR3 contains 14 residues. In germline, CDR1 is MNHEY, CDR2 SVGAGI. V trimming: 6 bases; J trimming: 3 bases; junction bases outside the gene matches: 4. The CDR3 DNA reads as TGTGCCAGCAGGTTTGGGACAGGGGACTATGGCTACACCTTC. Amino acid sequence: CASRFGTGDYGYTF.

This clone occurred once. This chain joins TRBV3-1 (or the pseudogene TRBV3-2) and TRBJ2-7; D gene ambiguous. The germline V gene has CDR1 LGHDT and CDR2 YNNKEL (reference sequence). The CDR3 is 14 amino acids. Trimming took 4 bases from V and 0 from J, leaving 10 bases between them. CDR3 loop: CASSPRPFSYEQYF. The CDR3 bases are TGTGCCAGCAGCCCCAGGCCCTTCTCCTACGAGCAGTACTTC.

The chain uses TRBV7-8 and TRBJ2-7; maybe TRBD2 (5 bases). There are 15 residues in the CDR3. CDR1 and CDR2 (germline): SGHVS, FQNEAQ. Trimming stripped 5 bases from V and 2 bases from J, with 16 bases between. Written as DNA, the CDR3 is TGTGCCAGCAGCCTATCGGACTGGCCCACCTACGAGCAGTACTTC. Translating it yields CASSLSDWPTYEQYF.

The DNA for the CDR3 is TGTGCCTGGAGTGTAGGGGAAGCGGGGCCTTCTACAACTAATGAAAAACTGTTTTTT. Amino acids: CAWSVGEAGPSTTNEKLFF. The V and J genes are TRBV30 and TRBJ1-4; D may be TRBD1 (5 bases). Germline CDR1 is GTSNPN and CDR2 is SVGIG (reference sequence). The CDR3 runs 19 residues. V was clipped by 0 bases and J by 0 bases, with 20 bases between them.

The chain combines TRBV6-4 with TRBJ2-1, with 7 bases fitting TRBD1. V dropped 2 bases and J dropped 9; count of bases not matched to a gene: 7. This CDR3 has 14 residues. Germline CDR1 reads MRHNA; CDR2 reads SNTAGT. DNA for the CDR3: TGTGCCAGCAGTGACCGACAGGGCCGTGGTGAGCAGTTCTTC. This encodes CASSDRQGRGEQFF.

The V call is TRBV21-1, the J call TRBJ1-5; the table's D call, TRBD1, was not checked against the DNA. TRBV21-1 is a known pseudogene. The CDR3 covers 19 residues. The CDR3 loop is CASSTSGTGKNYSNQPQHF. The CDR3, as DNA: TGTGCCAGCAGCACATCCGGGACAGGAAAGAATTATAGCAATCAGCCCCAGCATTTT.

The rearrangement uses TRBV10-3 and TRBJ1-2; TRBD1 is a possible D gene (5 bases). Trimming cost V 0 bases and J 3 bases, with 8 bases left between them. The CDR3 is 14 amino acids. Germline-derived CDR1 and CDR2 are ENHRY and SYGVKD. For the CDR3, the DNA is TGTGCCATCAGTGAGTCGGAGGGGCACTATGGCTACACCTTC. This encodes CAISESEGHYGYTF.

The CDR3 bases are TGTGCCAGCAGTTTACGGGGCCATTCCTATAATTCACCCCTCCACTTT. Protein product: CASSLRGHSYNSPLHF. This rearrangement joins TRBV27 to TRBJ1-6, with D perhaps matching TRBD1 (5 bases). The CDR3 contains 16 residues. The V gene lost 2 bases and the J gene lost 1 base, with 9 bases spanning the gap. Germline values: CDR1 MNHEY, CDR2 SMNVEV (reference sequence).